Listed below are T cell receptor beta chains from one sample, sequenced in a study of blood T cell repertoires in COVID-19. Generated by immunoSEQ multiplex PCR, the TCRdb table keeps only in-frame clones and is missing some. The table has about half a million clones, approximately 89% seen once. The sequencing input was peripheral blood. Receptors originate from a man aged 18 to 35 with COVID-19, enrolled during active disease. Both conserved end residues are part of each CDR3. The D gene is left open where the match is weak. For some rows the clone size is stated as once, few or many, or as a class when expanded; others skip it.

D gene	V gene	J gene	clone size	CDR3 DNA	CDR3 protein
.	TRBV6-6	TRBJ2-4	.	TGTGCCAGCAGCAGCGAATTAGCCAAAAACATTCAGTACTTC	CASSSELAKNIQYF
TRBD1	TRBV9	TRBJ2-2	.	TGTGCCAGCAGCGGACGGACAGGGACCGGGGAGCTGTTTTTT	CASSGRTGTGELFF
TRBD2	TRBV11-3	TRBJ2-2	.	TGTGCCAGCAGCCCACTAGCGGGGGCGGGCACCGGGGAGCTGTTTTTT	CASSPLAGAGTGELFF
.	TRBV7-8	TRBJ2-4	.	TGTGCCAGCAGCCCCCTGGAGCTAGCCAAAAACATTCAGTACTTC	CASSPLELAKNIQYF
TRBD2	TRBV6-5	TRBJ2-5	once	TGTGCCAGCAGGGTGGGACTAGCGCTGGAGACCCAGTACTTC	CASRVGLALETQYF
TRBD1	TRBV7-8	TRBJ1-3	.	TGTGCCAGCAGCTCCGGGACAGGGAGCTCTGGAAACACCATATATTTT	CASSSGTGSSGNTIYF
TRBD2	TRBV19	TRBJ2-3	.	TGTGCCAGTAGTATAGGGACTAGCGGGAGTGGAGATACGCAGTATTTT	CASSIGTSGSGDTQYF
TRBD2	TRBV19	TRBJ2-7	.	TGTGCCAGTAGAGAGCGGGGGGGATCCTACGAGCAGTACTTC	CASRERGGSYEQYF
TRBD1	TRBV6-6	TRBJ2-1	.	TGTGCCAGCTCCCCAGGGGGTACAGGGAATGAGCAGTTCTTC	CASSPGGTGNEQFF
.	TRBV14	TRBJ1-1	.	TGTGCCAGCAGCCAAAGCTACACTGAAGCTTTCTTT	CASSQSYTEAFF
.	TRBV19	TRBJ1-6	.	TGTGCCAGTAGTATGTCACAGTTAGGTAATTCACCCCTCCACTTT	CASSMSQLGNSPLHF
.	TRBV29-1	TRBJ2-3	.	TGCAGCGTTGGGGACTTAGATACGCAGTATTTT	CSVGDLDTQYF
TRBD2	TRBV5-4	TRBJ2-1	.	TGTGCCAGCAGCTCGGGACTAGTCTACAATGAGCAGTTCTTC	CASSSGLVYNEQFF
.	TRBV4-1	TRBJ2-2	.	TGCGCCAGCAGCCAAGACAGCGTGGGCGGGGAGCTGTTTTTT	CASSQDSVGGELFF
.	TRBV11-2	TRBJ2-5	.	TGTGCCAGCAGCTTTATCGCAGTCCAAGAGACCCAGTACTTC	CASSFIAVQETQYF
TRBD1	TRBV9	TRBJ1-1	.	TGTGCCAGCAGCGTAGAGACAGGGGCGGCATTCGACTTGAACACTGAAGCTTTCTTT	CASSVETGAAFDLNTEAFF
TRBD1	TRBV23-1	TRBJ2-5	.	TGCGCCAGCACCCACGGGACAGGGGACTTC	CASTHGTGDF
TRBD1	TRBV30	TRBJ2-2	.	TGTGCCTGGAGAACCGGGACAGGGAACACCGGGGAGCTGTTTTTT	CAWRTGTGNTGELFF
TRBD1	TRBV7-6	TRBJ2-3	.	TGTGCCAGCAGCTTGGGTCAGGGGGCGCGTACAGATACGCAGTATTTT	CASSLGQGARTDTQYF
TRBD1	TRBV18	TRBJ1-1	.	TGTGCCAGCTCACCTACCCAGGGGGCGGAAGCTTTCTTT	CASSPTQGAEAFF
TRBD1	TRBV13	TRBJ1-1	.	TGTGCCAGCAGCGTCGATTGGACAGGGATTAGGAACACTGAAGCTTTCTTT	CASSVDWTGIRNTEAFF
.	TRBV14	TRBJ2-7	.	TGTGCCAGCAGCCTTGGGGAAAAAGCAGGGCTGGAGCAGTACTTC	CASSLGEKAGLEQYF
TRBD1	TRBV5-1	TRBJ2-5	once	TGCGCCAGCAGCTCCCGCTGGACAGGGGAAGAGACCCAGTACTTC	CASSSRWTGEETQYF
TRBD1	TRBV10-2	TRBJ1-2	once	TGCGCCAGCAGTGGGGACAGCTACTATGGCTACACCTTC	CASSGDSYYGYTF
TRBD1	TRBV27	TRBJ1-3	.	TGTGCCAGCAGTCAGACAGGGTACTCTGGAAACACCATATATTTT	CASSQTGYSGNTIYF
TRBD1	TRBV19	TRBJ1-2	.	TGTGCCAGTAGTAGCCCCGGACAGGGGGCGGGCGGCTACACCTTC	CASSSPGQGAGGYTF
.	TRBV30	TRBJ1-4	.	TGTGCCTGGAGTAAACAGGGTAATGAAAAACTGTTTTTT	CAWSKQGNEKLFF
.	TRBV24-1	TRBJ2-5	.	TGTGCCCCGTTCATGGAGGTTGAGACCCAGTACTTC	CAPFMEVETQYF
.	TRBV18	TRBJ1-2	.	TGTGCCAGCTCACCTCCCGGGACAAACACAATCTCTCCAGGCTACACCTTC	CASSPPGTNTISPGYTF
.	TRBV15	TRBJ2-7	.	TGTGCCACCAGCAGAGACAGGGGTAGTATCTACGAGCAGTACTTC	CATSRDRGSIYEQYF